This TCR beta chain was obtained from a study of blood T cells in healthy people across ages. Primers used in a second PCR of about 7 to 12 cycles were a sample-barcoded 5' primer and a J-beta primer mix. With 12 random nucleotides, a template-switch adaptor tagged each individual cDNA molecule. Any given sample supplied a minimum of 2.5 million CDR3-containing paired-end reads. MiXCR, run by TCRdb on the 5' RACE reads, gives a single entry per CDR3 protein. The data show some 900,000 distinct CDR3 sequences, under 50% seen once. Germline assignment: CDR1 SGHNT and CDR2 YENEEA. The CDR3 has 13 amino acids. With 8 bases clipped from V and 10 bases from J, the junction kept 12 bases outside the gene matches. Overall study findings and caveats: Among T cells, TCR beta diversity per million cells dropped roughly linearly as age rose. TCR beta diversity was tightly associated with the proportion of naive T cells.

Regarding this clonotype: Its specificity is unknown.

The receptor was derived from a young man in good health. Source material: blood. The chain combines TRBV11-3 with TRBJ2-7, with 9 bases lining up with TRBD1. CDR3 in DNA: TGTGCCAGCCGTACTGGACAGGGGAGGCCCCAGTACTTC. It yields the protein CASRTGQGRPQYF.